Listed below are T cell receptor beta chains from one sample, sequenced in a study of T cell repertoires in cytomegalovirus infection. TCRdb called the reads again in MiXCR, with one record for every CDR3 protein. The sample holds approximately 110,000 distinct CDR3 sequences, around 30% seen once. Their target antigens are unknown. The source material was CD8+ T cells from cultured PBMCs, sampled from culture after CMV antigen stimulation. These receptors were obtained from a human donor in good health (CMV status not recorded). Some clones in this sample may be carry-over from other donors' samples. Each CDR3 is given with its conserved first and last residue. Fields, in order: V gene, J gene, clone size, D gene, CDR3 DNA, CDR3 protein. D genes are given only for firm matches. Clone size is not always given. Where it is, it says once, few, many or a class for expanded clones.

TRBV12-3/TRBV12-4	TRBJ2-6	-	-	TGTGCCAGCAGTTCCCTTGACTCTGGGGCCAACGTCCTGACTTTC	CASSSLDSGANVLTF
TRBV28	TRBJ2-7	-	-	TGTGCCAGCAGCACGGGGCAAACCTACGAGCAGTACTTC	CASSTGQTYEQYF
TRBV7-2	TRBJ1-2	-	-	TGTGCCAGCAGAAGTCCCCTTGGGAGGGTAGACTATGGCTACACCTTC	CASRSPLGRVDYGYTF
TRBV25-1	TRBJ2-7	-	-	TGTGCCAGCAGTGCGCCGGGACCGCCGATCTACGAGCAGTACTTC	CASSAPGPPIYEQYF
TRBV6-1	TRBJ1-1	few	-	TGTGCCAGCAGTGAAGCACGGGCTAACACTGAAGCTTTCTTT	CASSEARANTEAFF
TRBV7-6	TRBJ1-4	many	-	TGTGCCAGCAGCTCCCCGAGAGGGTTTGGGGAAAAACTGTTTTTT	CASSSPRGFGEKLFF
TRBV27	TRBJ1-2	few	-	TGTGCCAGCAGTTCGTGGGCCAGGGTGCCAGTGAATGGCTACACCTTC	CASSSWARVPVNGYTF
TRBV20-1	TRBJ1-1	few	-	TGCAGTGCAAAGCTGTGGGAGAACACTGAAGCTTTCTTT	CSAKLWENTEAFF
TRBV2	TRBJ2-5	-	-	TGTGCCGGTTTAGGGGGAATAGAGACCCAGTACTTC	CAGLGGIETQYF
TRBV15	TRBJ2-3	few	TRBD2	TGTGCCACCAGCAGTCTTCCCGCCGCTTGGAGACTAGCGGGGGGCACAGATACGCAGTATTTT	CATSSLPAAWRLAGGTDTQYF
TRBV29-1	TRBJ2-2	few	-	TGCAGCGCTCAAACGATCCTTCGGGGGAGTACCGGGGAGCTGTTTTTT	CSAQTILRGSTGELFF
TRBV27	TRBJ1-2	few	-	TGTGCCAGCAGTCCGCGGGTCTATAGGGGCTACACCTTC	CASSPRVYRGYTF
TRBV7-2	TRBJ2-3	many	-	TGTGCCAGCAGCGGGGGGGCAGGCAGGGGACGCACAGATACGCAGTATTTT	CASSGGAGRGRTDTQYF
TRBV28	TRBJ2-7	-	-	TGTGCCAGCAGTTTAACTAGCCTAGGGTATGAGCAGTACTTC	CASSLTSLGYEQYF
TRBV19	TRBJ2-7	few	-	TGTGCCAGTAGTATTTGGGGGCACGAGCAGTACTTC	CASSIWGHEQYF
TRBV27	TRBJ1-6	few	TRBD1	TGTGCCAGCAGTTTAAGGCAGGGGGCGGGTTCACCCCTCCACTTT	CASSLRQGAGSPLHF
TRBV7-8	TRBJ2-3	-	-	TGTGCCAGCAGCCCGGACAGAATTTCAGATACGCAGTATTTT	CASSPDRISDTQYF
TRBV5-1	TRBJ1-1	-	-	TGCGCCAGCAGCTTGGAGGGCAGCCCTCTGAACACTGAAGCTTTCTTT	CASSLEGSPLNTEAFF
TRBV7-6	TRBJ2-3	-	TRBD1	TGTGCCAGCAGCTTCGCCCGGACAGGGGGCACAGATACGCAGTATTTT	CASSFARTGGTDTQYF
TRBV2	TRBJ2-4	few	-	TGTGCCAGCAGTGACGCGGGGAGAGTGGGGAAAAACATTCAGTACTTC	CASSDAGRVGKNIQYF
TRBV7-9	TRBJ2-1	-	-	TGTGCCAGCAGCCAAGCCGGACAGACTGAGCAGTTCTTC	CASSQAGQTEQFF
TRBV12-3/TRBV12-4	TRBJ1-5	few	-	TGTGCCAGCAGTCCTGACAGCTTCCCCCAGCATTTT	CASSPDSFPQHF
TRBV28	TRBJ2-3	few	TRBD2	TGTGCCAGCAGTCAGGTGGTAGCGGGAGGACTCACAGATACGCAGTATTTT	CASSQVVAGGLTDTQYF
TRBV20-1	TRBJ1-3	-	-	TGCAGTGCTAGAGATTGGGACCCTTCTGGAAACACCATATATTTT	CSARDWDPSGNTIYF
TRBV7-9	TRBJ1-1	few	TRBD1	TGTGCCAGCAGCTCGCGGAGTCTGACAGGGTTCAACACTGAAGCTTTCTTT	CASSSRSLTGFNTEAFF
TRBV10-3	TRBJ2-3	-	-	TGTGCCATCAGTGAGTTCACAGGGCTCACAGATACGCAGTATTTT	CAISEFTGLTDTQYF
TRBV18	TRBJ1-5	-	TRBD1	TGTGCCAGCTCAGGGGACAGGGGTAATCAGCCCCAGCATTTT	CASSGDRGNQPQHF
TRBV29-1	TRBJ1-1	-	-	TGCAGCGTTGACGGGGGCGCGGTCACTGAAGCTTTCTTT	CSVDGGAVTEAFF
TRBV4-1	TRBJ2-5	-	-	TGCGCCAGCAGCCAAGCCCATGGCGGAGAAGACCAGTACTTC	CASSQAHGGEDQYF
TRBV5-1	TRBJ2-3	-	-	TGCGCCAGCAGCTTTGTTGGGGAAGGCACAGATACGCAGTATTTT	CASSFVGEGTDTQYF
TRBV19	TRBJ1-2	-	-	TGTGCCAGTAGTATAACCTCCACAGGGCCCGGTGGCTACACCTTC	CASSITSTGPGGYTF
TRBV7-9	TRBJ1-1	many	-	TGTGCCAGCAGTCCGACAGGCACTGAAGCTTTCTTT	CASSPTGTEAFF
TRBV9	TRBJ1-3	few	-	TGTGCCAGCAGCGCTGACGGTAACTCTGGAAACACCATATATTTT	CASSADGNSGNTIYF
TRBV12-3/TRBV12-4	TRBJ1-4	many	TRBD1	TGTGCCAGCAGTAGCTCCGGGACAGGGATTGAAAAACTGTTTTTT	CASSSSGTGIEKLFF
TRBV12-3/TRBV12-4	TRBJ1-1	-	-	TGTGCCAGCAGCCCAACACCAACAGGGAACCCCTCTGAAGCTTTCTTT	CASSPTPTGNPSEAFF
TRBV27	TRBJ2-3	-	-	TGTGCCAGCAGTCCGACCTTTGATACGCAGTATTTT	CASSPTFDTQYF
TRBV25-1	TRBJ2-5	-	TRBD1	TGTGCCAGCAGTGCAACAGGGGTAGAGACCCAGTACTTC	CASSATGVETQYF
TRBV6-1	TRBJ1-5	-	-	TGTGCCAGCAGTCCCAGACAGGTGGGTCAGCCCCAGCATTTT	CASSPRQVGQPQHF
TRBV6-6	TRBJ2-2	-	-	TGTGCCGCCCTGATTCGCACCGGGGAGCTGTTTTTT	CAALIRTGELFF
TRBV11-3	TRBJ2-1	-	TRBD2	TGTGCCAGCAGCCCCCTCTCGGGGGGACTCAATGAGCAGTTCTTC	CASSPLSGGLNEQFF